This T cell receptor (beta chain) was sequenced for a study of T cell repertoires in aging, cancer and after chemotherapy. This clonotype qualifies as large. The antigen is unknown. Study-wide results and limits: Immunological memory after chemotherapy cannot be judged from the repertoire data.

The template was genomic DNA from peripheral blood, not RNA. CDR1 SQVTM and CDR2 ANQGSEA come from the germline V gene. V shed 6 bases and J shed 3 bases, with 9 bases lying between them. This CDR3 is 11 amino acids long. A mixed TRB-A/B primer pool amplified rearranged TRB by multiplex touch-down PCR. TCRdb reanalysed the multiplex PCR reads using MiXCR and keeps one entry per CDR3 protein. This sample has about 970 distinct CDR3 sequences, with around 19% found just once. The TCR sequence derives from a human donor with a solid tumor. The chain carries TRBV29-1 and TRBJ2-7; D might be TRBD1 (6 bases). The sample consisted of blood. The CDR3 nucleotides read TGCAGCGTCCAAGGGGGCTACGAGCAGTACTTC. Translating gives CSVQGGYEQYF.